These T cell receptor beta chains were read from a single sample in a study of CD8+ T cells in alopecia areata. Method: immunoSEQ multiplex PCR; TCRdb's copy keeps in-frame clones and lacks some. The data show 270,000 or so clones, with roughly 60% seen just once and roughly 1.8% held by the top ten. This specimen consisted of CD4+ T cells sorted from blood, obtained at week 24, from a patient treated with tofacitinib. These receptors came from a human donor with alopecia areata. Each CDR3 is given with its conserved first and last residue. The D gene is left open where the match is weak. Clone size appears in some rows only: once, few, many, or a class for an expanded clone.

j_gene: TRBJ2-3
d_gene: TRBD1
v_gene: TRBV4-3
abundance: -
CDR3nt: TGCGCCAGCAGCCCCGGACAGGGTTCGACAGATACGCAGTATTTT
CDR3aa: CASSPGQGSTDTQYF

j_gene: TRBJ2-2
d_gene: -
v_gene: TRBV5-1
abundance: -
CDR3nt: TGCGCCAGCAGCTTGGGTCGGTCGAACACCGGGGAGCTGTTTTTT
CDR3aa: CASSLGRSNTGELFF

j_gene: TRBJ1-6
d_gene: TRBD1
v_gene: TRBV5-1
abundance: once
CDR3nt: TGCGCCAGCAGCGTGGACAGGGGAGGCTCACCCCTCCACTTT
CDR3aa: CASSVDRGGSPLHF

j_gene: TRBJ1-2
d_gene: TRBD1
v_gene: TRBV29-1
abundance: few
CDR3nt: TGCAGCATCGGAGGGGGCTACTATGGCTACACCTTC
CDR3aa: CSIGGGYYGYTF

j_gene: TRBJ1-6
d_gene: TRBD1
v_gene: TRBV11-2
abundance: -
CDR3nt: TGTGCCAGCAGAATCCGGGACAGTTCACCCCTCCACTTT
CDR3aa: CASRIRDSSPLHF

j_gene: TRBJ1-1
d_gene: -
v_gene: TRBV27
abundance: -
CDR3nt: TGTGCCAGCAGCCTAACAGTGATGAACACTGAAGCTTTCTTT
CDR3aa: CASSLTVMNTEAFF

j_gene: TRBJ2-5
d_gene: TRBD1
v_gene: TRBV5-1
abundance: few
CDR3nt: TGCGCCAGCAGCTTGGCTCGGACAGGGGGACCAGAGACCCAGTACTTC
CDR3aa: CASSLARTGGPETQYF

j_gene: TRBJ1-2
d_gene: -
v_gene: TRBV1
abundance: few
CDR3nt: TGCACCAGCAGAAAGAAAGAGAGGGTTGCACGACGGGGTGGCTACACCTTC
CDR3aa: CTSRKKERVARRGGYTF

j_gene: TRBJ1-3
d_gene: -
v_gene: TRBV29-1
abundance: -
CDR3nt: TGCAGCGTTTGGGCACCTACCAACTCTGGAAACACCATATATTTT
CDR3aa: CSVWAPTNSGNTIYF

j_gene: TRBJ2-1
d_gene: -
v_gene: TRBV2
abundance: -
CDR3nt: TGTGCCAGCAGTGGGGGAACAGGGAGGGGAGTCTACAATGAGCAGTTCTTC
CDR3aa: CASSGGTGRGVYNEQFF

j_gene: TRBJ1-1
d_gene: TRBD1
v_gene: TRBV29-1
abundance: -
CDR3nt: TGCAGCGCTACAGGGGGGTTTATTGCTTTCTTT
CDR3aa: CSATGGFIAFF

j_gene: TRBJ2-7
d_gene: -
v_gene: TRBV4-1
abundance: once
CDR3nt: TGCGCCAGCAGTCGTACGGCGGGCGAGCAGTACTTC
CDR3aa: CASSRTAGEQYF

j_gene: TRBJ1-2
d_gene: -
v_gene: TRBV2
abundance: -
CDR3nt: TGTGCCAGCAGTGTACAGATGAGGGAGCATGGCTACACCTTC
CDR3aa: CASSVQMREHGYTF

j_gene: TRBJ2-3
d_gene: TRBD2
v_gene: TRBV7-9
abundance: -
CDR3nt: TGTGCCAGCAGCGACCTAGCGGGGGGGATACTGAGAGGCCCAGATACGCAGTATTTT
CDR3aa: CASSDLAGGILRGPDTQYF

j_gene: TRBJ2-5
d_gene: -
v_gene: TRBV6-5
abundance: -
CDR3nt: TGTGCCAGCAGCCGCGGGACTTTGGGGGAGACCCAGTACTTC
CDR3aa: CASSRGTLGETQYF

j_gene: TRBJ2-5
d_gene: -
v_gene: TRBV27
abundance: -
CDR3nt: TGTGCCAGCAGGGCGTACCAAGAGACCCAGTACTTC
CDR3aa: CASRAYQETQYF

j_gene: TRBJ2-5
d_gene: TRBD2
v_gene: TRBV4-3
abundance: once
CDR3nt: TGCGCCAGCAGCCTCTCGGGACTAGTAAAGACCCAGTACTTC
CDR3aa: CASSLSGLVKTQYF

j_gene: TRBJ1-4
d_gene: -
v_gene: TRBV7-2
abundance: -
CDR3nt: TGTGCCAGCAGCCCGAACTTCCGGGAAAAACTGTTTTTT
CDR3aa: CASSPNFREKLFF

j_gene: TRBJ2-7
d_gene: -
v_gene: TRBV30
abundance: -
CDR3nt: TGTGCCTGGAGTGTGGGCAGAAACTCCTACGAGCAGTACTTC
CDR3aa: CAWSVGRNSYEQYF

j_gene: TRBJ1-3
d_gene: -
v_gene: TRBV7-2
abundance: few
CDR3nt: TGTGCCAGCAGCCAGTTCACAGGGACAGGAAACACCATATATTTT
CDR3aa: CASSQFTGTGNTIYF

j_gene: TRBJ2-3
d_gene: -
v_gene: TRBV7-2
abundance: -
CDR3nt: TGTGCCAGCAGCTTTGTTGGAGGCACAGATACGCAGTATTTT
CDR3aa: CASSFVGGTDTQYF

j_gene: TRBJ2-7
d_gene: -
v_gene: TRBV5-1
abundance: few
CDR3nt: TGCGCCAGCAGCTTGGATGGTGAAGGAATCTACGAGCAGTACTTC
CDR3aa: CASSLDGEGIYEQYF

j_gene: TRBJ2-1
d_gene: -
v_gene: TRBV20-1
abundance: few
CDR3nt: TGCAGTGCTAGGCTCGATGAGCAGTTCTTC
CDR3aa: CSARLDEQFF

j_gene: TRBJ1-6
d_gene: -
v_gene: TRBV30
abundance: -
CDR3nt: TGTGCCTGGAGGAAAAGGGACAATTCACCCCTCCACTTT
CDR3aa: CAWRKRDNSPLHF

j_gene: TRBJ1-5
d_gene: TRBD1
v_gene: TRBV6-6
abundance: -
CDR3nt: TGTGCCACCGCAGTGGGCGGGACAGGGAATCAGCCCCAGCATTTT
CDR3aa: CATAVGGTGNQPQHF

j_gene: TRBJ1-2
d_gene: -
v_gene: TRBV7-2
abundance: -
CDR3nt: TGTGCCAGCAGCTTAAACGGGGCAGGGTCAGCTAACTATGGCTACACCTTC
CDR3aa: CASSLNGAGSANYGYTF

j_gene: TRBJ2-7
d_gene: -
v_gene: TRBV6-5
abundance: -
CDR3nt: TGTGCCAGCAGTCACAGGGGGGGCGAGCAGTACTTC
CDR3aa: CASSHRGGEQYF

j_gene: TRBJ1-4
d_gene: TRBD1
v_gene: TRBV7-9
abundance: few
CDR3nt: TGTGCCAGCAGCTTAGGCAGGGGGCGGAATGAAAAACTGTTTTTT
CDR3aa: CASSLGRGRNEKLFF

j_gene: TRBJ1-1
d_gene: -
v_gene: TRBV10-3
abundance: few
CDR3nt: TGTGCTGTACGGCGGGGCGAGAACACTGAAGCTTTCTTT
CDR3aa: CAVRRGENTEAFF

j_gene: TRBJ1-6
d_gene: TRBD1
v_gene: TRBV27
abundance: -
CDR3nt: TGTGCCAGCAGTCGGACAGGGAAAGATAATTCACCCCTCCACTTT
CDR3aa: CASSRTGKDNSPLHF

j_gene: TRBJ2-7
d_gene: -
v_gene: TRBV29-1
abundance: -
CDR3nt: TGCAGCGTTGATACCGGGTCCGACGAGCAGTACTTC
CDR3aa: CSVDTGSDEQYF

j_gene: TRBJ2-5
d_gene: TRBD2
v_gene: TRBV14
abundance: -
CDR3nt: TGTGCCAGCAGCCAAGAACTAGCGGGGACCCAGTACTTC
CDR3aa: CASSQELAGTQYF

j_gene: TRBJ1-6
d_gene: -
v_gene: TRBV25-1
abundance: -
CDR3nt: TGTGCCAGCAGTGAATATGTTTGGAATTCACCCCTCCACTTT
CDR3aa: CASSEYVWNSPLHF

j_gene: TRBJ1-2
d_gene: TRBD1
v_gene: TRBV4-2
abundance: -
CDR3nt: TGTGCCAGCAGCCAGGACAGGCAGGGCGAGAGCTACACCTTC
CDR3aa: CASSQDRQGESYTF

j_gene: TRBJ2-3
d_gene: -
v_gene: TRBV7-2
abundance: -
CDR3nt: TGTGCCAGCAGCTTAGTAGCACTAGTGCCCACAGATACGCAGTATTTT
CDR3aa: CASSLVALVPTDTQYF

j_gene: TRBJ2-1
d_gene: -
v_gene: TRBV9
abundance: -
CDR3nt: TGTGCCAGCAGCGTAGCTGGCCACAATGAGCAGTTCTTC
CDR3aa: CASSVAGHNEQFF

j_gene: TRBJ2-3
d_gene: -
v_gene: TRBV11-1
abundance: -
CDR3nt: TGTGCCAGCCGCGGAGGGGGGAGGAGCACAGATACGCAGTATTTT
CDR3aa: CASRGGGRSTDTQYF

j_gene: TRBJ2-5
d_gene: -
v_gene: TRBV6-5
abundance: -
CDR3nt: TGTGCCAGCAGTGACAGAAACCAAGAGACCCAGTACTTC
CDR3aa: CASSDRNQETQYF

j_gene: TRBJ2-7
d_gene: TRBD1
v_gene: TRBV15
abundance: -
CDR3nt: TGTGCCACCAGCAGAGACAGGGGGATAGACGAGCAGTACTTC
CDR3aa: CATSRDRGIDEQYF